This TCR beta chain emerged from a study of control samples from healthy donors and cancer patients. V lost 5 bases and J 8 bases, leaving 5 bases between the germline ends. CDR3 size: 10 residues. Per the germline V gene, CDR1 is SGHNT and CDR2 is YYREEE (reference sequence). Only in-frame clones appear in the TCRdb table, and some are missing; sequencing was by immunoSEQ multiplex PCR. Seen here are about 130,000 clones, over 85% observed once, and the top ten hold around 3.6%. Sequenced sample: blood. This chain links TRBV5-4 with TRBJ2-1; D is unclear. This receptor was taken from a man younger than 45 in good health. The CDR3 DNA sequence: TGTGCCAGCAGGGGCGATGAGCAGTTCTTC. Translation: CASRGDEQFF.